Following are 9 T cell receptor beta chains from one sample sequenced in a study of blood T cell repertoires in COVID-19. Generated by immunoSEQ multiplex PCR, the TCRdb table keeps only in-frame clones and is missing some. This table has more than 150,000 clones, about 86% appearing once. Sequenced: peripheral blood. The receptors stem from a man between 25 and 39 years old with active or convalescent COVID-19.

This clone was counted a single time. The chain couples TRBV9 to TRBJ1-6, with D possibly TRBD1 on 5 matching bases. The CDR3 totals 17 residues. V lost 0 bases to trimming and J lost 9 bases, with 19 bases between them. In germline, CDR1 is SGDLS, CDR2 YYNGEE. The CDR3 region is CASSVAGDWGAISPLHF. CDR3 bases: TGTGCCAGCAGCGTAGCTGGGGACTGGGGAGCCATTTCACCCCTCCACTTT.

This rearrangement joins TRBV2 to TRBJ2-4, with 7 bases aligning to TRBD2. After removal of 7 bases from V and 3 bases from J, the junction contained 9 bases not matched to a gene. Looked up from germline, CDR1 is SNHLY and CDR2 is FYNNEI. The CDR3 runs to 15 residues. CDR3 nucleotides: TGTGCCAGCACCGGGGGGAACGCGGGCAAAAACATTCAGTACTTC. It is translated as CASTGGNAGKNIQYF.

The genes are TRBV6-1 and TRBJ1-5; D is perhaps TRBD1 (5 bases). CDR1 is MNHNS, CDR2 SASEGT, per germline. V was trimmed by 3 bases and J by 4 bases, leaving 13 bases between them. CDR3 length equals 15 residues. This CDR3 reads CASSDRWDSNQPQHF. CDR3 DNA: TGTGCCAGCAGTGACCGGTGGGACTCTAATCAGCCCCAGCATTTT.

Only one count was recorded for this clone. The CDR3 protein is CASSMKQANTGELFF. The DNA of the CDR3 is TGTGCCAGTAGTATGAAGCAGGCCAACACCGGGGAGCTGTTTTTT. This rearrangement joins TRBV19 to TRBJ2-2; D gene ambiguous. V lost 3 bases and J lost 2, with 10 bases in between. In germline, CDR1 is LNHDA, CDR2 SQIVND (reference sequence). The CDR3 runs 15 residues.

The DNA for the CDR3 is TGTGCCAGCAGGTTTAAAGGGGAAGGCTACACCTTC. This codes for CASRFKGEGYTF. J is TRBJ1-2 and V is TRBV28, with D perhaps TRBD1 (5 bases). The CDR3 is made up of 12 amino acids. Trimming stripped 6 bases from V and 8 bases from J, with 13 bases between. In germline, CDR1 is MDHEN, CDR2 SYDVKM.

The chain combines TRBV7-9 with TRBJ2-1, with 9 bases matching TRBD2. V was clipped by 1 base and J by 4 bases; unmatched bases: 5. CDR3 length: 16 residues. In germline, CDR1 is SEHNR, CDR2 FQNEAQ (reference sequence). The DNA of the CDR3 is TGTGCCAGCAGCTTAGACCGACTAGCGGCTTACAATGAGCAGTTCTTC. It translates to CASSLDRLAAYNEQFF. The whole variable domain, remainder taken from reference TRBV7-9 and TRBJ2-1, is DTGVSQNPRHKITKRGQNVTFRCDPISEHNRLYWYRQTLGQGPEFLTYFQNEAQLEKSRLLSDRFSAERPKGSFSTLEIQRTEQGDSAMYLCASSLDRLAAYNEQFFGPGTRLTVL.

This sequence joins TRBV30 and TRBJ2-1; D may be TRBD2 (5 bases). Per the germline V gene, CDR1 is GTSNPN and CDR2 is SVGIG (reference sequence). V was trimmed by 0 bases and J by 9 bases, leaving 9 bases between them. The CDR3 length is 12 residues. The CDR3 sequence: CAWSVPSTEQFF. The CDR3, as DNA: TGTGCCTGGAGTGTACCTAGCACTGAGCAGTTCTTC.

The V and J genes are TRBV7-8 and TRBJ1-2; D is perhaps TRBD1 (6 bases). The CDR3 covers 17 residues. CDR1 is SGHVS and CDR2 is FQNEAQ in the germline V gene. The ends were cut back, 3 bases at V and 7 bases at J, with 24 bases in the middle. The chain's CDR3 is CASSLSRRGALASGYTF. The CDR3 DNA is TGTGCCAGCAGCTTGAGCCGGCGGGGGGCGCTCGCTTCTGGCTACACCTTC. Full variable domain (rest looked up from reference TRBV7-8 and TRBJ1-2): GAGVSQSPRYKVAKRGQDVALRCDPISGHVSLFWYQQALGQGPEFLTYFQNEAQLDKSGLPSDRFFAERPEGSVSTLKIQRTQQEDSAVYLCASSLSRRGALASGYTFGSGTRLTVV.

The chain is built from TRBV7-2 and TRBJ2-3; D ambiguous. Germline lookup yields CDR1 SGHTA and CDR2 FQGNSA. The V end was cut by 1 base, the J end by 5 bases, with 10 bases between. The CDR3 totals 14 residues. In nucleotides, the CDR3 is TGTGCCAGCAGCTTAGATCGGGTCGTAGATACGCAGTATTTT. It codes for CASSLDRVVDTQYF.